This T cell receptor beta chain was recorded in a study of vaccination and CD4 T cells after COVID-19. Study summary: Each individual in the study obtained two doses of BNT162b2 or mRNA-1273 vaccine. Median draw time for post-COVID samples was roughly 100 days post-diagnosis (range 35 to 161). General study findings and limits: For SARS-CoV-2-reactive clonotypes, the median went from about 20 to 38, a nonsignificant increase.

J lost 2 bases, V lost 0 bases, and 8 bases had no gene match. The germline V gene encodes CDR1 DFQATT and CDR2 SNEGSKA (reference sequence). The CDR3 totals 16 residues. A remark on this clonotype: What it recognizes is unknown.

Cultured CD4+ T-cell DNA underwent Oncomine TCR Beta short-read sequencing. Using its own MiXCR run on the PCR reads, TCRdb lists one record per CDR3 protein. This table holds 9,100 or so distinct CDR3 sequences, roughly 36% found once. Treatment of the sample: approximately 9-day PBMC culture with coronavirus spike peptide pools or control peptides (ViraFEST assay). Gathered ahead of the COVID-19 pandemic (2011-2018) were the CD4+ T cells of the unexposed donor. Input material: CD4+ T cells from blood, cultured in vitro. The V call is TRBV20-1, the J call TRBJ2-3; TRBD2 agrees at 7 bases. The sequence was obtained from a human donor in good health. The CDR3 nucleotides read TGCAGTGCTAGAGATCCCCTTGGGGGGGACACAGATACGCAGTATTTT. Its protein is CSARDPLGGDTDTQYF.